The 32 T cell receptor beta chains in this list originate from one sample, sequenced in a study of blood T cells in healthy people across ages. It was with a sample-barcoded 5' primer and a J-beta primer mix that a second PCR of about 6 to 12 cycles was run. Each CDR3 protein gets one entry after TCRdb re-called the 5' RACE reads with MiXCR. The sample has hundreds of thousands of distinct CDR3 sequences; around a quarter are singletons. This same sample was also part of a study on T cells of mothers and their children.

Sequenced input: blood. These receptors came from a boy aged 10-17 years in good health.

The sample holds a few counts of this clonotype. J is TRBJ1-4 and V is TRBV7-2; 11 bases are shared with TRBD1. CDR1 and CDR2 from the germline V gene are SGHTA and FQGNSA. With V trimmed by 0 bases and J by 14 bases, 2 bases remained unmatched. The CDR3 covers 13 residues. CDR3 residues: CASSLADRGRLFF. As DNA, the CDR3 is TGTGCCAGCAGCTTAGCGGACAGGGGGCGGCTGTTTTTT.

The chain links TRBV7-9 to TRBJ2-1; D may be TRBD2 (6 bases). CDR1 is SEHNR, CDR2 FQNEAQ, per germline (reference sequence). CDR3 length equals 14 residues. V was shortened by 5 bases and J by 7 bases, with 15 bases between the two germline ends. Here the CDR3 DNA reads TGTGCCAGCAGCCCGGCGGGGTTAGGAAATGAGCAGTTCTTC. This sequence encodes CASSPAGLGNEQFF.

This clonotype was seen only a few times. The chain recombines TRBV29-1 with TRBJ2-3; no firm D call. CDR1 is SQVTM and CDR2 is ANQGSEA in the germline V gene. Trimming pared 5 bases from V and 11 bases from J, leaving 11 bases between. The CDR3 has 10 residues. The CDR3 coding sequence is TGCAGCGTTCTTTCCTATGGGCAGTATTTT. This encodes CSVLSYGQYF.

The genes are TRBV12-3 or TRBV12-4 and TRBJ2-1; 8 positions agree with TRBD2. V gave up 6 bases and J gave up 5 bases; unmatched junction bases: 6. CDR3 size: 14 residues. CDR3 in DNA: TGTGCCAGCAGGGTAACGGGACTAGACAATGAGCAGTTCTTC. Its protein is CASRVTGLDNEQFF.

This chain links TRBV10-3 with TRBJ2-1, with 12 bases identical to TRBD1. With the DNA end fitting TRBJ2-5 better, the J assignment may be wrong. Germline lookup yields CDR1 ENHRY and CDR2 SYGVKD. The CDR3 totals 15 residues. The CDR3, as DNA: TGTGCCATCAGCCCCGGGACAGGGGGCGGAGAGACCCAGTACTTC. Translation: CAISPGTGGGETQYF.

The V gene is TRBV5-6, the J gene TRBJ2-1, with a tentative D call TRBD2 (6 bases). This CDR3 has 15 residues. Trimming took 4 bases from V and 4 from J, leaving 15 bases between them. Germline loops: CDR1 SGHDT, CDR2 YYEEEE. As DNA, the CDR3 is TGTGCCAGCAGCGCCCGGGACTGGGAGTACAATGAGCAGTTCTTC. Translated, it gives CASSARDWEYNEQFF.

This clonotype has more than one count but fewer than ten. The chain is built from TRBV2 and TRBJ2-1, with D hard to call. This CDR3 is built from 14 residues. Between the trimmed V and J ends, which lost 7 bases and 1 base, there was a span of 11 bases. Germline assignment: CDR1 SNHLY and CDR2 FYNNEI. The CDR3 DNA reads TGTGCCAGCATGGGCAGATCGTCCTACAATGAGCAGTTCTTC. The encoded protein is CASMGRSSYNEQFF.

This chain links TRBV7-9 with TRBJ2-2; D is uncertain. The CDR3 is made up of 12 amino acids. V was trimmed by 8 bases and J by 1 base, leaving 5 bases between them. Germline CDR1 SEHNR, CDR2 FQNEAQ (reference sequence). DNA of the CDR3: TGTGCCAGCCAGCAGAACACCGGGGAGCTGTTTTTT. Translating gives CASQQNTGELFF.

The genes are TRBV6-2 or TRBV6-3 and TRBJ1-2, with a tentative D call TRBD1 (6 bases). In germline, CDR1 is MNHEY, CDR2 SVGEGT. CDR3 length: 13 amino acids. Trimming cost V 4 bases and J 4 bases, with 10 bases left between them. The CDR3 bases are TGTGCCAGCAGTTCTCAGGGGACCTATGGCTACACCTTC. This sequence encodes CASSSQGTYGYTF.

This clonotype turned up a few times. The rearrangement links TRBV7-9 to TRBJ1-4, with 8 bases matching TRBD1. In germline, CDR1 is SEHNR, CDR2 FQNEAQ (reference sequence). V lost 8 bases and J lost 6; bases outside the gene matches: 11. The CDR3 length is 15 residues. The CDR3 DNA follows: TGTGCCAGCGGGTCGCCAGGGGGCTGGGATGAAAAACTGTTTTTT. Translated, it gives CASGSPGGWDEKLFF.

The chain couples TRBV7-2 to TRBJ2-2; D gene uncertain. Germline CDR1 SGHTA, CDR2 FQGNSA. The CDR3 runs to 14 residues. V gave up 0 bases and J gave up 1 base, with 3 bases separating them. This CDR3 is CASSLAQNTGELFF. The CDR3 region has the DNA TGTGCCAGCAGCTTAGCACAGAACACCGGGGAGCTGTTTTTT.

The rearrangement joins TRBV5-1 to TRBJ1-1; D gene unclear. Germline V gives CDR1 SGHRS, CDR2 YFSETQ. This CDR3 contains 12 residues. Trimming cost V 4 bases and J 2 bases, with 6 bases left between them. CDR3 protein: CASSHENTEAFF. CDR3 DNA sequence: TGCGCCAGCAGCCACGAAAACACTGAAGCTTTCTTT.

This clonotype has more than one count but fewer than ten. This chain joins TRBV20-1 and TRBJ2-7; D may correspond to TRBD1 or TRBD2 (5 bases each). Germline CDR1 and CDR2: DFQATT and SNEGSKA (reference sequence). V shed 0 bases and J shed 7 bases, with 19 bases lying between them. This CDR3 is 15 amino acids long. CDR3 nucleotides: TGCAGTGCTAGAGATCTAGACGGGACGCGGAAAGAGCAGTACTTC. It yields the protein CSARDLDGTRKEQYF.

This clonotype has more than one count but fewer than ten. The chain is built from TRBV25-1 and TRBJ2-1; D gene uncertain. The CDR3 covers 13 residues. Germline assignment: CDR1 MGHDK and CDR2 SYGVNS. V gave up 7 bases and J gave up 6 bases, with 13 bases separating them. The CDR3 DNA reads as TGTGCCAGCACCATCCCCTGGAGCAATGAGCAGTTCTTC. Translated, it gives CASTIPWSNEQFF. Looking up the rest from reference TRBV25-1 and TRBJ2-1 gives the full variable domain: EADIYQTPRYLVIGTGKKITLECSQTMGHDKMYWYQQDPGMELHLIHYSYGVNSTEKGDLSSESTVSRIRTEHFPLTLESARPSHTSQYLCASTIPWSNEQFFGPGTRLTVL.

The chain links TRBV29-1 to TRBJ2-7, with D possibly being TRBD2 (6 bases). Trimming pared 7 bases from V and 0 bases from J, leaving 16 bases between. Germline V lookup: CDR1 SQVTM, CDR2 ANQGSEA. The CDR3 totals 14 residues. CDR3 nucleotide sequence: TGCAGCGCCCTCGGAAGGGAGGCCTCCTACGAGCAGTACTTC. This gives the protein CSALGREASYEQYF.

This clonotype was counted only a few times. The J gene is TRBJ1-2, the V gene TRBV6-5; tentative D call: TRBD1 (5 bases). Germline CDR1 is MNHEY and CDR2 is SVGAGI. The CDR3 has 14 residues. V lost 0 bases to trimming and J lost 3 bases, with 8 bases between them. CDR3 amino acids: CASSYSGEDYGYTF. DNA of the CDR3: TGTGCCAGCAGTTACTCGGGGGAGGACTATGGCTACACCTTC.

This clonotype appeared a few times. V is TRBV7-2 and J is TRBJ2-5; 9 nucleotides line up with TRBD2. The end of the DNA fits TRBJ2-7 better, so the J call may be wrong. The length of the CDR3 is 16 residues. Germline V CDR1 and CDR2: SGHTA, FQGNSA. CDR3 region: CASSLDVAGGPYEQYF. The CDR3, as DNA: TGTGCCAGCAGCTTAGATGTTGCGGGGGGGCCCTACGAGCAGTACTTC.

The J gene is TRBJ2-4, the V gene TRBV12-3 or TRBV12-4; 8 positions match TRBD2. V was clipped by 3 bases and J by 0 bases; unmatched bases: 13. The CDR3 runs to 19 residues. DNA for the CDR3: TGTGCCAGCAGTTTTAGCGGGGAAAGGATGAGGTTAGCCAAAAACATTCAGTACTTC. It codes for CASSFSGERMRLAKNIQYF.

The CDR3 DNA follows: TGTGCCATCAGAGAGAGCGAGGCTAATGAAAAACTGTTTTTT. Its translation: CAIRESEANEKLFF. The chain uses TRBV10-3 and TRBJ1-4, with D hard to call. This CDR3 has 14 residues. Germline CDR1 and CDR2: ENHRY and SYGVKD. With 6 bases removed from V and 3 bases from J, the gap between germline ends came to 11 bases.

In DNA, the CDR3 is TGTGCCAGTAGTATGTACGCGGGGGCCGCCTACGAGCAGTACTTC. Translating gives CASSMYAGAAYEQYF. V usage is TRBV19 and J usage is TRBJ2-7; TRBD2 might be the D (7 bases). Deletions cut 3 bases from V and 2 bases from J, with 14 bases between. Per the germline V gene, CDR1 is LNHDA and CDR2 is SQIVND (reference sequence). The CDR3 is made up of 15 amino acids.

The V call is TRBV2, the J call TRBJ2-7; no clear D. Per the germline V gene, CDR1 is SNHLY and CDR2 is FYNNEI. V lost 8 bases, J lost 5 bases, and 13 bases lay in between. The CDR3 is 12 residues long. The CDR3 DNA is TGTGCCAGCCCCTCGGACGGTAACGAGCAGTACTTC. This translates into CASPSDGNEQYF.

The CDR3 coding sequence is TGCAGTGCTAGGTCAGGGTTCAGGGACGAGCAGTACTTC. This translates into CSARSGFRDEQYF. The chain combines TRBV20-1 with TRBJ2-7; TRBD1 is a possible D gene (5 bases). CDR3 length equals 13 residues. V was pared by 3 bases and J by 5 bases, with 14 bases between. Germline V gene lookup returns CDR1 DFQATT and CDR2 SNEGSKA (reference sequence).

This chain joins TRBV2 and TRBJ2-5; D unclear. CDR1 is SNHLY, CDR2 FYNNEI, per germline. The V end was cut by 1 base, the J end by 5 bases, with 11 bases between. The CDR3 length is 14 residues. CDR3 sequence: CASSEGDTWETQYF. The CDR3 DNA follows: TGTGCCAGCAGTGAAGGTGATACCTGGGAGACCCAGTACTTC.

The chain recombines TRBV4-1 with TRBJ2-5; 7 bases agree with TRBD2. The CDR3 is 15 residues long. CDR1 is MGHRA, CDR2 YSYEKL, per germline. With V trimmed by 7 bases and J by 5 bases, 13 bases remained unmatched. CDR3 loop: CASKQGGDFSETQYF. The CDR3 coding sequence is TGCGCCAGCAAGCAGGGAGGGGATTTTTCTGAGACCCAGTACTTC.

A few counts support this clonotype. Its ends do not fully match the called genes, so a read error is possible. This sequence joins TRBV7-2 and TRBJ2-5, with unresolved D. The CDR3 totals 14 residues. Germline CDR1 is SGHTA and CDR2 is FQGNSA. CDR3 bases: TGTGCCAGCAGCTTAGGTTTCTCCCAAGAGACCCGGTACTTC. It is translated as CASSLGFSQETRYF.

This clonotype showed up just a few times. The rearrangement uses TRBV9 and TRBJ1-4; 7 nucleotides agree with TRBD1. CDR3 length equals 15 residues. Germline loops: CDR1 SGDLS, CDR2 YYNGEE. V lost 5 bases, J lost 4 bases, and 8 bases stayed unmatched. CDR3 DNA sequence: TGTGCCAGCAGTTTTACAGGGGCGAGTAATGAAAAACTGTTTTTT. Protein: CASSFTGASNEKLFF.

The CDR3 DNA reads TGTGCCAGCAGTGAACTCGACAGGGTAGAGACCCAGTACTTC. Translation: CASSELDRVETQYF. The V call is TRBV12-3 or TRBV12-4, the J call TRBJ2-5; 7 bases are a match to TRBD1. Trimming took 5 bases from V and 4 from J; bases not matched to a gene: 7. The CDR3 is made up of 14 amino acids.

The chain has TRBV28 and TRBJ2-7, with TRBD2 matching 12 bases. Germline CDR1 is MDHEN and CDR2 is SYDVKM. The CDR3 loop spans 17 amino acids. J was trimmed by 3 bases and V by 3 bases; bases with no gene match: 9. The CDR3 DNA reads TGTGCCAGCAGTTTTCTCCGACTAGCGGGGGACCGCTACGAGCAGTACTTC. Its translation: CASSFLRLAGDRYEQYF.

The chain joins TRBV25-1 to TRBJ1-6, with a weak D call TRBD1 (6 bases). Trimming left V 6 bases short and J 7 bases short, with 19 bases between. This CDR3 region has 16 residues. Germline V gene sequence: CDR1 MGHDK, CDR2 SYGVNS. CDR3 sequence (DNA): TGTGCCAGCAGGCAACACACAGGGACCGACAATTCACCCCTCCACTTT. It is translated as CASRQHTGTDNSPLHF.

This clonotype turned up a few times. This chain connects TRBV12-3 or TRBV12-4 to TRBJ2-1; possibly TRBD1 or TRBD2 for D (5 bases each). V was cut by 7 bases and J by 10 bases, with 14 bases left in between. The CDR3 runs 12 residues. The CDR3 coding sequence is TGTGCCAGCACTTTGGGGCCGGGGGAGCAGTTCTTC. Its translation: CASTLGPGEQFF.

This clonotype was recorded only once. This sequence joins TRBV5-4 and TRBJ2-3; TRBD1 agrees at 7 bases. The V and J ends lost 1 base and 0 bases, in that order; junction bases with no gene match: 5. The CDR3 runs to 16 residues. Per the germline V gene, CDR1 is SGHNT and CDR2 is YYREEE (reference sequence). CDR3 DNA: TGTGCCAGCAGCTTGCGACAGGGTGGGAGCACAGATACGCAGTATTTT. This codes for CASSLRQGGSTDTQYF.

The chain couples TRBV18 to TRBJ2-5, with a tentative D call TRBD2 (6 bases). V lost 10 bases and J 4 bases, leaving 10 bases between the germline ends. The CDR3 extends over 11 amino acids. Germline V CDR1 and CDR2: KGHSH, LQKENI. The CDR3 DNA sequence: TGTGCCACGGGAGAGATAGAGACCCAGTACTTC. As protein: CATGEIETQYF.